A selection of T cell receptor beta chains follows, all from one sample in a study of shared clonotypes between healthy human individuals. Here immunoSEQ multiplex PCR was the method, and the copy in TCRdb shows in-frame clones only, minus some. The top ten clones hold around 0.13% of a sample with some 2,000,000 clones, almost 96% of them seen once. The sample taken for sequencing was naive CD4+ T cells sorted from blood. All receptors come from a man aged 18 to 29 in good health. Both conserved end residues are part of each CDR3. A D gene is named only where the DNA matches it firmly. A row's size may be missing; if present it is once, few, many or a size class.

J: TRBJ2-2; D: TRBD1; V: TRBV5-1; size: -; CDR3: CASSFGQGRTGELFF; DNA: TGCGCCAGCAGCTTTGGACAGGGGAGGACCGGGGAGCTGTTTTTT
J: TRBJ1-3; D: -; V: TRBV11-3; size: once; CDR3: CASSESEGNTIYF; DNA: TGTGCCAGCAGCGAGAGCGAAGGAAACACCATATATTTT
J: TRBJ1-4; D: TRBD1; V: TRBV28; size: -; CDR3: CASRGQRNEKLFF; DNA: TGTGCCAGCAGGGGACAGCGTAATGAAAAACTGTTTTTT
J: TRBJ1-1; D: TRBD1; V: TRBV28; size: -; CDR3: CASSPGTGVTEAFF; DNA: TGTGCCAGCAGCCCCGGGACAGGGGTCACTGAAGCTTTCTTT
J: TRBJ2-6; D: -; V: TRBV25-1; size: -; CDR3: CASSVGLSGANVLTF; DNA: TGTGCCAGCAGTGTTGGCCTCTCTGGGGCCAACGTCCTGACTTTC
J: TRBJ1-2; D: TRBD1; V: TRBV28; size: once; CDR3: CASSPGQVYGYTF; DNA: TGTGCCAGCAGTCCGGGACAGGTCTATGGCTACACCTTC
J: TRBJ1-5; D: -; V: TRBV5-6; size: -; CDR3: CASSFGGASSNQPQHF; DNA: TGTGCCAGCAGCTTTGGAGGGGCATCAAGCAATCAGCCCCAGCATTTT
J: TRBJ2-1; D: TRBD2; V: TRBV6-4; size: once; CDR3: CASAQTSGSALVFF; DNA: TGTGCCAGCGCCCAAACCAGCGGGAGCGCATTAGTGTTCTTC
J: TRBJ2-7; D: TRBD2; V: TRBV5-1; size: -; CDR3: CASSLAGGSYEQYF; DNA: TGCGCCAGCAGCTTAGCGGGGGGCTCCTACGAGCAGTACTTC
J: TRBJ2-1; D: -; V: TRBV5-4; size: -; CDR3: CASSLESRVYNEQFF; DNA: TGTGCCAGCAGCTTGGAATCTAGAGTTTACAATGAGCAGTTCTTC
J: TRBJ2-7; D: -; V: TRBV11-2; size: -; CDR3: CASSLVAAPYEQYF; DNA: TGTGCCAGCAGCTTAGTGGCGGCCCCCTACGAGCAGTACTTC
J: TRBJ1-5; D: TRBD1; V: TRBV7-2; size: -; CDR3: CASSQTGVSNQPQHF; DNA: TGTGCCAGCAGCCAGACAGGGGTTAGCAATCAGCCCCAGCATTTT